The entry below describes one TCR beta chain. What it binds is unknown. TCRdb's table, derived via immunoSEQ multiplex PCR, lists solely in-frame clones and lacks some. The sample gives around 150,000 clones, 90% to 95% of which show up once; under 5.5% is in the top ten. This CDR3 has 17 amino acids. J gave up 3 bases and V 3 bases, and 15 bases lay outside the gene matches. CDR1 and CDR2 (germline): SGHRS, YFSETQ. The sample belongs to a study of T cell responses to AZD1222 COVID-19 vaccine. Study results and caveats: Samples come after the peak T cell response, not at day 14. CD4 TCRs covered the whole spike, strongest at regions 160-218 and 743-854.

The clonotype comes from an adult in good health. The chain couples TRBV5-1 to TRBJ2-7, with TRBD1 identical over 7 bases. This sample comprised peripheral blood, obtained on day 0 of AZD1222 vaccination. The CDR3 bases are TGCGCCAGCAGCTCCCCCTGGCCAACGACAGGGAACTACGAGCAGTACTTC. Protein sequence: CASSSPWPTTGNYEQYF.